Listed below are T cell receptor beta chains from one sample, sequenced in a study of PD-1 blockade in classical Hodgkin lymphoma. Generated by immunoSEQ multiplex PCR, the TCRdb table keeps only in-frame clones and is missing some. Here the sample spans around 20,000 clones, 80% to 90% being singletons. Material: peripheral blood mononuclear cells (PBMCs), obtained before the second cycle of nivolumab. The source of these receptors is a human donor with classical Hodgkin lymphoma. Each CDR3 is given with its conserved first and last residue. The D gene is left open where the match is weak. A row's size may be missing; if present it is once, few, many or a size class.

j_gene,d_gene,abundance,v_gene,CDR3nt,CDR3aa
TRBJ2-3,NA,few,TRBV5-1,TGCGCCAGCAGCTTGGCCGGACTAGATACGCAGTATTTT,CASSLAGLDTQYF
TRBJ1-2,TRBD1,NA,TRBV6-5,TGTGCCAGCAGCCGCCAGGGGGGGATCGCTGGCTACACCTTC,CASSRQGGIAGYTF
TRBJ2-3,NA,NA,TRBV5-1,TGCGCCAGCAGGGTTTCCGAACCAGATACGCAGTATTTT,CASRVSEPDTQYF
TRBJ2-1,NA,NA,TRBV4-2,TGTGCCAGCAGCCAAGACTTTAGGGGGGGCCAACTCGAGCAGTTCTTC,CASSQDFRGGQLEQFF
TRBJ2-2,NA,NA,TRBV5-1,TGCGCCAGCAGCACGGGTCCAACCGGGGAGCTGTTTTTT,CASSTGPTGELFF
TRBJ2-7,NA,NA,TRBV13,TGTGCCAGCAGCTTATTGGGGGGCTGGGAGCAGTACTTC,CASSLLGGWEQYF
TRBJ2-3,TRBD2,NA,TRBV10-3,TGTGCCATCAGTGCCCTAGCGGGGGGGACCTATACGCAGTATTTT,CAISALAGGTYTQYF
TRBJ2-5,TRBD1,NA,TRBV6-5,TGTGCCAGCAGTGTTCACAGGGGTGGGAAGACCCAGTACTTC,CASSVHRGGKTQYF
TRBJ1-1,TRBD1,NA,TRBV30,TGTGCCTGGAGTGTCCCGGGACAGCCGAACACTGAAGCTTTCTTT,CAWSVPGQPNTEAFF
TRBJ2-7,NA,NA,TRBV5-1,TGCGCCAGCAGCCTAACGGCCCCGGCCGAGCAGTACTTC,CASSLTAPAEQYF
TRBJ1-4,NA,NA,TRBV5-1,TGCGCCAGCAGCTTGGCGGGGGAAAAACTGTTTTTT,CASSLAGEKLFF
TRBJ2-5,NA,NA,TRBV6-5,TGTGCCAGCACCTGTGGGAGACGCCAAGAGACCCAGTACTTC,CASTCGRRQETQYF
TRBJ1-2,NA,NA,TRBV7-8,TGTGCCAGCAGCCCATTGACAGGTTCTAACTATGGCTACACCTTC,CASSPLTGSNYGYTF
TRBJ1-2,NA,NA,TRBV5-1,TGCGCCAGCAGCTTGGTTTCCAGCCTCTATGGCTACACCTTC,CASSLVSSLYGYTF
TRBJ1-2,TRBD1,few,TRBV5-4,TGTGCCAGCAGTCTCGGACAGGGACTCTATGGCTACACCTTC,CASSLGQGLYGYTF
TRBJ2-7,TRBD1,NA,TRBV6-5,TGTGCCAGCAGTGTAACGACAGGGGTCTACGAGCAGTACTTC,CASSVTTGVYEQYF
TRBJ1-4,NA,NA,TRBV5-1,TGCGCCAGCAGCTTGGGGCAGGTTGCAACTAATGAAAAACTGTTTTTT,CASSLGQVATNEKLFF
TRBJ2-7,NA,NA,TRBV27,TGTGCCAGCAGTTTGTTCCCGGACGGCTACGAGCAGTACTTC,CASSLFPDGYEQYF
TRBJ1-2,TRBD1,NA,TRBV2,TGTGCCAGCAGTGAAGCCCGAGGACAGGGGAGCTATGGCTACACCTTC,CASSEARGQGSYGYTF
TRBJ2-1,TRBD1,NA,TRBV9,TGTGCCAGCAGCGCCGGGACAGGGCCGTTCTTC,CASSAGTGPFF
TRBJ2-1,TRBD2,NA,TRBV4-3,TGCGCCAGCAGCCAAGAAAGCGGGGGGCCCCACGGGCGGTTCTTC,CASSQESGGPHGRFF
TRBJ1-1,TRBD1,NA,TRBV7-9,TGTGCCAGCAGCGTTTCCGGGACAGGACTCACTGAAGCTTTCTTT,CASSVSGTGLTEAFF
TRBJ2-3,NA,NA,TRBV9,TGTGCCAGCAGCGTAGACCATACAGATACGCAGTATTTT,CASSVDHTDTQYF
TRBJ1-2,NA,NA,TRBV29-1,TGCAGCGTTGAACGGACAGCCTATGGCTACACCTTC,CSVERTAYGYTF
TRBJ1-6,TRBD1,NA,TRBV2,TGTGCCAGCAGTGTTATGGGACAGGGGAATAATTCACCCCTCCACTTT,CASSVMGQGNNSPLHF
TRBJ2-1,NA,NA,TRBV6-1,TGTGCCAGCAGTGAAGCGGTCGGGGCCTATAATGAGCAGTTCTTC,CASSEAVGAYNEQFF
TRBJ1-4,NA,NA,TRBV6-1,TGTGCCAGCAGCCCGTCCCCAACTAATGAAAAACTGTTTTTT,CASSPSPTNEKLFF
TRBJ1-1,TRBD1,NA,TRBV5-1,TGCGCCAGCAGCGCACAGGGACAGATGAACACTGAAGCTTTCTTT,CASSAQGQMNTEAFF
TRBJ2-1,NA,NA,TRBV9,TGTGCCAGCAGCGTAGTGGCGGGGGCCAACAATGAGCAGTTCTTC,CASSVVAGANNEQFF
TRBJ2-3,TRBD2,NA,TRBV5-1,TGCGCCAGCAGCTTTAGCGGGGGGCGGTCAGATACGCAGTATTTT,CASSFSGGRSDTQYF
TRBJ1-1,TRBD1,NA,TRBV5-1,TGCGCCAGCAGGGGACAGGCCTCGAACACTGAAGCTTTCTTT,CASRGQASNTEAFF
TRBJ2-1,NA,NA,TRBV5-1,TGCGCCAGCAGCTTGGCACTGGGGAAGTCCTACAATGAGCAGTTCTTC,CASSLALGKSYNEQFF
TRBJ1-2,TRBD1,NA,TRBV11-1,TGTGCCAGCAGCCCCCGGACAGGGGGAAGGTATGGCTACACCTTC,CASSPRTGGRYGYTF
TRBJ1-2,TRBD1,NA,TRBV7-3,TGTGCCAGCAGCTTCGGACAGGGCTATGGCTACACCTTC,CASSFGQGYGYTF
TRBJ1-1,NA,NA,TRBV5-1,TGCGCCAGCAGCTTGGAAACTGAAGCTTTCTTT,CASSLETEAFF
TRBJ1-3,NA,NA,TRBV5-1,TGCGCCAGCAGCTTGGCCTCAGTCGGAAACACCATATATTTT,CASSLASVGNTIYF
TRBJ2-1,TRBD1,NA,TRBV5-1,TGCGCCAGCAGCTTGGATGGGACAGCGGCAAACAATGAGCAGTTCTTC,CASSLDGTAANNEQFF
TRBJ1-5,NA,NA,TRBV19,TGTGCCAGTAGTATAGCCCGGGGTGGTAATCAGCCCCAGCATTTT,CASSIARGGNQPQHF
TRBJ2-7,NA,NA,TRBV7-9,TGTGCCAGCAGCCTCGGCGGGAACTACGAGCAGTACTTC,CASSLGGNYEQYF
TRBJ1-1,NA,once,TRBV5-1,TGCGCCAGCAGCTTGGTTACTGCGAACACTGAAGCTTTCTTT,CASSLVTANTEAFF
TRBJ1-3,NA,NA,TRBV6-5,TGTGCCAGCAGTGCCGGGACCTTTGGAAACACCATATATTTT,CASSAGTFGNTIYF